This entry lists 20 T cell receptor beta chains sequenced from one sample in a study of early stage breast cancer tumors. Method: immunoSEQ multiplex PCR; TCRdb's copy keeps in-frame clones and lacks some. The repertoire holds approximately 31,000 clones, with around 67% as singletons. The material sequenced was breast tumor tissue. The receptors stem from a person aged 30 to 39 with breast cancer.

V is TRBV2 and J is TRBJ2-1; 7 bases line up with TRBD2. The CDR3 sequence is 17 residues long. Trimming took 1 base from V and 5 from J; bases not matched to a gene: 11. CDR1 and CDR2 from the germline V gene are SNHLY and FYNNEI. The CDR3 is CASSEGFDRAGDNEQFF. CDR3 DNA sequence: TGTGCCAGCAGTGAAGGGTTTGATAGGGCGGGGGACAATGAGCAGTTCTTC.

This clone was found a few times. The chain has TRBV12-5 and TRBJ1-1, with D tentatively TRBD1 (5 bases). Deletions cut 3 bases from V and 5 bases from J, with 16 bases between. Germline values: CDR1 LGHNT, CDR2 FRNRAP. The CDR3 extends over 15 amino acids. CDR3 amino acids: CASGFPEGAQTEAFF. CDR3 coding DNA: TGTGCTAGTGGTTTCCCTGAAGGGGCCCAAACTGAAGCTTTCTTT.

V usage is TRBV7-6 and J usage is TRBJ2-1; D unresolved. V shed 8 bases and J shed 1 base, with 9 bases lying between them. Germline V lookup: CDR1 SGHVS, CDR2 FNYEAQ. The CDR3 spans 13 residues. The DNA of the CDR3 is TGTGCCAGCGGTCTTACATCCTACAATGAGCAGTTCTTC. It translates to CASGLTSYNEQFF. Together with reference TRBV7-6 and TRBJ2-1, the CDR3 gives the full variable domain: GAGVSQSPRYKVTKRGQDVALRCDPISGHVSLYWYRQALGQGPEFLTYFNYEAQQDKSGLPNDRFSAERPEGSISTLTIQRTEQRDSAMYRCASGLTSYNEQFFGPGTRLTVL.

The rearrangement joins TRBV19 to TRBJ2-1; 10 bases match TRBD2. CDR1 and CDR2 from the germline V gene are LNHDA and SQIVND (reference sequence). The CDR3 totals 16 residues. The trim removed 9 bases at V and 8 bases at J, leaving 16 bases unmatched. The CDR3, as DNA: TGTGCCAGCTCCCCATTCGGACTAGCGGTGGGGGATGAGCAGTTCTTC. Residues: CASSPFGLAVGDEQFF.

This rearrangement joins TRBV7-8 to TRBJ2-3; TRBD2 aligns across 8 bases. CDR1 and CDR2 (germline): SGHVS, FQNEAQ. The junction had 6 bases not matched to a gene; V was cut back by 2 bases and J by 2 bases. There are 16 residues in the CDR3. As DNA, the CDR3 is TGTGCCAGCAGCTTATTTGCGGGAGGCTTCACAGATACGCAGTATTTT. It encodes CASSLFAGGFTDTQYF.

The CDR3 sequence is CASSDETADAPGYGYTF. The CDR3 DNA reads TGTGCCAGCAGTGACGAGACGGCGGATGCTCCCGGGTATGGCTACACCTTC. The chain links TRBV6-4 to TRBJ1-2; D unresolved. The CDR3 totals 17 residues. The V end lost 2 bases, the J end lost 5 bases, and 21 bases lay between the germline ends. From germline, CDR1 is MRHNA and CDR2 SNTAGT.

There are a few counts of this clone. The chain recombines TRBV7-2 with TRBJ1-4, with 7 nucleotides matching TRBD1. With 3 bases clipped from V and 3 bases from J, the junction kept 7 bases outside the gene matches. The CDR3 covers 16 residues. Germline-derived CDR1 and CDR2 are SGHTA and FQGNSA. CDR3 bases: TGTGCCAGCAGCTTGGGTTACAGGGGCCCTAATGAAAAACTGTTTTTT. This codes for CASSLGYRGPNEKLFF.

The rearrangement uses TRBV18 and TRBJ2-5; no reliable D call. The V gene's germline CDR1 is KGHSH and CDR2 LQKENI. The length of the CDR3 is 14 residues. V lost 4 bases to trimming and J lost 1 base, with 10 bases between them. The CDR3 bases are TGTGCCAGCTCACTCTCTTCCAGCCAAGAGACCCAGTACTTC. Residues: CASSLSSSQETQYF.

V is TRBV19 and J is TRBJ2-1; 10 bases are shared with TRBD2. CDR1 and CDR2 from the germline V gene are LNHDA and SQIVND (reference sequence). The V and J ends lost 5 bases and 6 bases, in that order; junction bases with no gene match: 7. The CDR3 contains 15 residues. The CDR3 is CASSYFLAGANEQFF. CDR3 nucleotide sequence: TGTGCCAGTAGTTACTTTCTAGCGGGAGCCAATGAGCAGTTCTTC.

The chain couples TRBV6-1 to TRBJ1-5; D call uncertain. This CDR3 region has 15 residues. Trimming stripped 1 base from V and 3 bases from J, with 10 bases between. Germline V gene lookup returns CDR1 MNHNS and CDR2 SASEGT. The CDR3 is CASSEDPGYNQPQHF. The DNA of the CDR3 is TGTGCCAGCAGTGAAGACCCGGGGTACAATCAGCCCCAGCATTTT.

This chain connects TRBV5-1 to TRBJ2-3; unclear D gene. Trimming cost V 9 bases and J 6 bases, with 14 bases left between them. Germline V gene data show CDR1 as SGHRS and CDR2 as YFSETQ. The CDR3 has 12 amino acids. This chain's CDR3 is CATSVTGDTQYF. Written as DNA, the CDR3 is TGCGCCACCTCCGTTACTGGGGATACGCAGTATTTT.

The chain carries TRBV18 and TRBJ2-1; 8 nucleotides line up with TRBD2. Germline CDR1 and CDR2: KGHSH and LQKENI. The CDR3 spans 12 residues. V lost 6 bases to trimming and J lost 9 bases; unmatched junction nucleotides: 4. The CDR3 protein is CASSLAGSEQFF. The CDR3 DNA sequence: TGTGCCAGCTCGTTAGCGGGAAGTGAGCAGTTCTTC.

The V and J genes are TRBV7-6 and TRBJ2-1; D is undetermined. CDR3 length: 14 amino acids. CDR1 and CDR2 from the germline V gene are SGHVS and FNYEAQ. The germline V and J ends were trimmed by 5 bases and 7 bases, with 15 bases remaining between them. DNA for the CDR3: TGTGCCAGCAGCCTGTTAGCCCTATCTAATGAGCAGTTCTTC. Translated: CASSLLALSNEQFF.

V gene TRBV30 combines with J gene TRBJ2-7; D unresolved. CDR3 length: 14 residues. V was pared by 3 bases and J by 0 bases, with 12 bases between. Germline V gives CDR1 GTSNPN, CDR2 SVGIG (reference sequence). CDR3 coding DNA: TGTGCCTGGAGCCTCGACTCGAGCTCCTACGAGCAGTACTTC. Translation gives CAWSLDSSSYEQYF.

This chain uses TRBV4-1 with TRBJ2-3; D is tentatively TRBD1 or TRBD2 (5 bases each). Trimming pared 4 bases from V and 4 bases from J, leaving 24 bases between. The CDR3 consists of 18 residues. Germline CDR1 is MGHRA and CDR2 is YSYEKL. The CDR3 spells CASSPQPPPGRMADTQYF. CDR3 nucleotides: TGCGCCAGCAGCCCTCAGCCCCCCCCGGGACGGATGGCAGATACGCAGTATTTT.

V gene TRBV15 combines with J gene TRBJ2-1, with 14 bases identical to TRBD2. J gave up 7 bases and V 3 bases, and 8 bases lay outside the gene matches. The germline CDR1 and CDR2 sequences are LNHNV and YYDKDF (reference sequence). The CDR3 spans 17 residues. The CDR3 reads CATSSYPGLAGVNEQFF. The CDR3 nucleotides are TGTGCCACCAGCAGCTACCCGGGACTAGCGGGAGTAAATGAGCAGTTCTTC.

This sequence joins TRBV7-6 and TRBJ2-1; unclear D gene. Germline-derived CDR1 and CDR2 are SGHVS and FNYEAQ. Deletions cut 1 base from V and 10 bases from J, with 17 bases between. This CDR3 region has 15 residues. The CDR3 spells CASSLVPGHGREQFF. Here the CDR3 DNA reads TGTGCCAGCAGCTTAGTTCCGGGCCATGGGCGGGAGCAGTTCTTC.

V and J are TRBV29-1 and TRBJ2-5; D may be TRBD1 (6 bases). The CDR3 has 12 amino acids. V lost 6 bases and J lost 1, with 9 bases in between. From germline, CDR1 is SQVTM and CDR2 ANQGSEA. In DNA, the CDR3 is TGCAGCGTCCGGGACACCCAAGAGACCCAGTACTTC. Its translation is CSVRDTQETQYF.

This chain joins TRBV7-2 and TRBJ1-1; D uncertain. This CDR3 region has 15 residues. With 7 bases removed from V and 1 base from J, the gap between germline ends came to 16 bases. Germline V gene data show CDR1 as SGHTA and CDR2 as FQGNSA. The CDR3 sequence is CASTSSPGWNTEAFF. In DNA form, the CDR3 reads TGTGCCAGCACCTCCAGCCCCGGGTGGAACACTGAAGCTTTCTTT.

The table lists this clone with a count of one. DNA of the CDR3: TGTGCCAGCAGCGCGGACAGGGTCACAGATACGCAGTATTTT. Translation: CASSADRVTDTQYF. The chain recombines TRBV9 with TRBJ2-3, with 8 bases identical to TRBD1. There are 14 residues in the CDR3. Germline V gives CDR1 SGDLS, CDR2 YYNGEE. V dropped 3 bases and J dropped 2; count of bases not matched to a gene: 2.